This T cell receptor beta chain was found in a study of shared clonotypes between healthy human individuals. At deep level, the assay was performed. The DNA input per sorted-subset replicate PCR was 200 ng, corresponding to around 28,000 T cell genomes. Only in-frame clones appear in the TCRdb table, and some are missing; sequencing was by immunoSEQ multiplex PCR. This sample has about 2.1 million clones, with approximately 94% found just once. It was CD45RO-negative cells, positively selected for CCR7, that made up naive CD8 cells, with terminally differentiated effector memory CD45RA+ cells excluded. Every contributor of samples was a Caucasian grown-up residing in Nashville, Tennessee. CDR3 length: 13 amino acids. Looked up from germline, CDR1 is SQVTM and CDR2 is ANQGSEA. Unmatched junction bases numbered 6, after V lost 6 bases and J lost 2 bases.

The chain carries TRBV29-1 and TRBJ2-7; 8 nucleotides agree with TRBD2. Source material: naive CD8+ T cells from PBMCs. The sequence was collected from a man younger than 30 in good health. Some clones in this sample may be carry-over from other donors' samples. CDR3 nucleotide sequence: TGCAGCGTACGGGAGGGCCTTCCCTACGAGCAGTACTTC. This gives the protein CSVREGLPYEQYF.